This T cell receptor (beta chain) appears in the sequencing data of a study of shared clonotypes between healthy human individuals. Study overall: Per donor, CD8 memory used one plate, CD8 naive used two, CD4 memory used three and CD4 naive used three. Study-wide points: Clonotype sharing among donors, it was expected, would be affected by sequencing depth.

Measured with immunoSEQ multiplex PCR; TCRdb has only the in-frame clones, and not every one. The sample shows 550,000 to 750,000 clones, less than 97% of them seen only once. Terminally differentiated effector memory CD45RA+ cells were excluded from the naive CD8 cells, which were CD45RO-negative and positively selected for CCR7. Each donor was a Caucasian adult residing in Nashville, Tennessee. As concerns this clone: Its antigen is undetermined.

Per the germline V gene, CDR1 is SGHRS and CDR2 is YFSETQ. The CDR3 is made up of 15 amino acids. Trimming removed 0 bases at V and 3 bases at J, with 13 bases between. The sequence derives from a woman aged 30 to 39 in good health. This chain links TRBV5-1 with TRBJ2-7, with D perhaps matching TRBD1 (6 bases). The sequenced sample was naive CD8+ T cells sorted from blood. In nucleotides, the CDR3 is TGCGCCAGCAGCTTGGCGGCAGGGGTGCTCTACGAGCAGTACTTC. It yields the protein CASSLAAGVLYEQYF.